This TCR beta chain came from a study of identical twins. It was template switching that added a universal primer site, and there were unique molecular identifiers on the cDNA. TCRdb re-called the 5' RACE reads through MiXCR, storing one row per CDR3 protein. The sample comprises 550,000 to 800,000 distinct CDR3 sequences, about 7% of which are singletons, and around 1.6% rests with the top ten. This clonotype occurred a few times. Its target is unknown. General study points: Out-of-frame alpha sequences that twins shared showed excess low generation probability.

The J segment lost 5 bases and the V segment lost 6 bases, leaving 9 bases of the junction unmatched. The CDR3 runs 14 residues. The same sample was also used in a study of yellow fever vaccine responses in identical twins.

Sequenced material: PBMCs. V and J are TRBV12-3 or TRBV12-4 and TRBJ2-7, with 8 bases matching TRBD2. This TCR derives from a young woman in good health. For the CDR3, the DNA is TGTGCCAGCAGCCGGGGGGGGAGCGTCGACGAGCAGTACTTC. Protein product: CASSRGGSVDEQYF.